A selection of T cell receptor beta chains follows, all from one sample in a study of T cells in Graves' hyperthyroidism and ophthalmopathy. One entry per CDR3 protein, called by TCRdb with MiXCR from the multiplex PCR reads. The sample consists of fewer than 850,000 distinct CDR3 sequences, 17% of them appearing once. The sequencing sample was made of blood. All receptors come from a man in his fifties with Graves' hyperthyroidism. Each CDR3 is given with its conserved first and last residue. D genes are given only for firm matches. Not every row has a clone size; where given, it reads once, few, many or a size class.

j_call	d_call	v_call	clone_size	cdr3_length	cdr3_aa	cdr3_nt
TRBJ2-7	TRBD1	TRBV12-3/TRBV12-4	many	14	CASSSGTGRTEQYF	TGTGCCAGCAGTTCCGGGACAGGGAGGACCGAGCAGTACTTC
TRBJ1-2	TRBD1	TRBV2	few	15	CASSRSVGQVHGYTF	TGTGCCAGCAGTCGCTCGGTGGGACAGGTCCATGGCTACACCTTC
TRBJ2-3	.	TRBV18	many	14	CASSLDSPTDTQYF	TGTGCCAGCTCACTGGACTCTCCCACAGATACGCAGTATTTT
TRBJ2-7	TRBD1	TRBV20-1	.	16	CSARAEGAGSSYEQYF	TGCAGTGCTAGAGCTGAGGGGGCCGGAAGCTCCTACGAGCAGTACTTC
TRBJ1-2	.	TRBV2	many	14	CASNLDTANYGYTF	TGTGCCAGCAATCTGGACACCGCTAACTATGGCTACACCTTC
TRBJ1-1	.	TRBV2	many	15	CASSESSTVATEAFF	TGTGCCAGCAGTGAAAGTTCCACAGTGGCCACTGAAGCTTTCTTT
TRBJ2-1	.	TRBV2	many	12	CATRPSYNEQFF	TGTGCCACCAGACCGAGCTACAATGAGCAGTTCTTC
TRBJ2-5	.	TRBV4-1	many	12	CASSQVEETQYF	TGCGCCAGCAGCCAAGTGGAGGAGACCCAGTACTTC
TRBJ1-5	.	TRBV7-9	many	14	CASSRPDSNQPQHF	TGTGCCAGCAGCCGTCCGGATAGCAATCAGCCCCAGCATTTT
TRBJ2-7	.	TRBV2	many	14	CASTLQRNSYEQYF	TGTGCCAGCACGCTGCAGCGGAACTCCTACGAGCAGTACTTC
TRBJ2-5	TRBD1	TRBV7-9	few	16	CASSLGTGHGQETQYF	TGTGCCAGCAGCTTGGGGACAGGACATGGTCAAGAGACCCAGTACTTC
TRBJ1-5	.	TRBV10-2	many	17	CASTPSRGRSGNQPQHF	TGCGCCAGCACCCCCAGTCGGGGGCGATCTGGCAATCAGCCCCAGCATTTT
TRBJ1-4	.	TRBV2	few	14	CASSYRRGNEKLFF	TGTGCCAGCAGTTACAGGCGGGGTAATGAAAAACTGTTTTTT
TRBJ1-3	.	TRBV20-1	.	14	CSARDITSGNTIYF	TGCAGTGCTAGAGACATCACCTCTGGAAACACCATATATTTT
TRBJ1-2	.	TRBV6-6	many	16	CASSYSMLRVGYGYTF	TGTGCCAGCAGTTACTCGATGCTAAGGGTGGGATATGGCTACACCTTC
TRBJ1-6	.	TRBV18	.	16	CASSPLPDVYNSPLHF	TGTGCCAGCTCACCACTACCGGATGTCTATAATTCACCCCTCCACTTT
TRBJ2-1	TRBD2	TRBV12-3/TRBV12-4	many	17	CASSLGTSGLGYNEQFF	TGTGCCAGCAGTTTAGGGACTAGCGGGTTGGGTTACAATGAGCAGTTCTTC
TRBJ1-1	TRBD1	TRBV6-5	.	14	CASSYQGAGGGAFF	TGTGCCAGCAGTTACCAGGGGGCGGGGGGGGGAGCTTTCTTT
TRBJ2-7	TRBD2	TRBV20-1	once	14	CSAKGLAGVYEQYF	TGCAGTGCTAAAGGTCTAGCGGGAGTGTACGAGCAGTACTTC
TRBJ2-3	TRBD2	TRBV2	once	14	CASIASGRTDTQYF	TGTGCCAGCATTGCTAGCGGCCGCACAGATACGCAGTATTTT
TRBJ2-1	.	TRBV5-1	many	15	CASSLDPGSNNEQFF	TGCGCCAGCAGCTTGGATCCGGGATCGAACAATGAGCAGTTCTTC
TRBJ2-5	TRBD1	TRBV13	once	14	CASSQQGTQDTQYF	TGCGCCAGCAGCCAACAGGGGACACAAGACACCCAGTACTTC
TRBJ1-2	.	TRBV14	.	15	CASSQDYSINYGYTF	TGTGCCAGCAGCCAAGATTACTCTATCAACTATGGCTACACCTTC
TRBJ1-4	.	TRBV19	.	19	CASSIGPLRQTRSNEKLFF	TGTGCCAGTAGTATCGGCCCCCTCCGGCAGACACGGAGTAATGAAAAACTGTTTTTT
TRBJ1-5	TRBD1	TRBV2	many	14	CASSGIQGDQPQHF	TGTGCCAGCAGTGGTATACAGGGGGATCAGCCCCAGCATTTT
TRBJ1-4	.	TRBV6-1	many	14	CASSEDGFGGKLFF	TGTGCCAGCAGTGAAGATGGGTTTGGGGGAAAACTGTTTTTT
TRBJ2-1	TRBD1	TRBV7-3	many	14	CASSFLGQSDEQFF	TGTGCCAGCAGCTTCTTGGGACAGTCCGATGAGCAGTTCTTC
TRBJ2-2	.	TRBV6-2/TRBV6-3	few	15	CASSAGQKNTGELFF	TGTGCCAGCAGCGCGGGACAGAAGAACACCGGGGAGCTGTTTTTT
TRBJ1-4	.	TRBV28	many	14	CASSLAFTNEKLFF	TGTGCCAGCAGTTTAGCATTTACTAATGAAAAACTGTTTTTT
TRBJ2-7	.	TRBV12-3/TRBV12-4	few	14	CASSFGDIAYKQYF	TGTGCCAGCAGTTTTGGGGACATCGCCTACAAGCAGTACTTC